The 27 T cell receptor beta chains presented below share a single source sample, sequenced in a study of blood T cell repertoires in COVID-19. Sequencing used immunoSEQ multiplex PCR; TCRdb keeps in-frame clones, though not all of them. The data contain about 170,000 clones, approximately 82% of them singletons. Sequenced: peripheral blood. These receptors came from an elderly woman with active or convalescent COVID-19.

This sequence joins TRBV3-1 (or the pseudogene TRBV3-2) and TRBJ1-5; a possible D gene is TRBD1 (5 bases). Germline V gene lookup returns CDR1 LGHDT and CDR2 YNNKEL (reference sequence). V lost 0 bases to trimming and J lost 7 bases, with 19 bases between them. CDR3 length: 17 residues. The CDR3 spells CASSQDLGRGVSQPQHF. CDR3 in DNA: TGTGCCAGCAGCCAAGACTTGGGGCGGGGAGTAAGCCAGCCCCAGCATTTT.

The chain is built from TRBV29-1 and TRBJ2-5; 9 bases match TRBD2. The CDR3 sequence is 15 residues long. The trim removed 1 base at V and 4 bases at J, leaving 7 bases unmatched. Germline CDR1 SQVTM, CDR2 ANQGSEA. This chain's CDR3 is CSVEVAGGSGETQYF. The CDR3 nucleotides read TGCAGCGTTGAAGTCGCGGGAGGGTCGGGAGAGACCCAGTACTTC.

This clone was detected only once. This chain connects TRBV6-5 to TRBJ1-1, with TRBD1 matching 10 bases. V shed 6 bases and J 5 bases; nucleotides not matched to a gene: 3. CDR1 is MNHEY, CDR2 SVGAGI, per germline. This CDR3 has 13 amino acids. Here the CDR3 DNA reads TGTGCCAGCAGACTGGACAGGGGGACTGAAGCTTTCTTT. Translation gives CASRLDRGTEAFF.

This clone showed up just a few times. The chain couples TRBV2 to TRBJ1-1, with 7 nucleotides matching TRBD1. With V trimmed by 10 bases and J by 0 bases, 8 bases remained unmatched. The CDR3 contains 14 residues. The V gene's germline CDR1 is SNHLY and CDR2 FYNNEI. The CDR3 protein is CATTPGTVNTEAFF. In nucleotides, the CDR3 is TGTGCCACCACCCCCGGGACAGTGAACACTGAAGCTTTCTTT.

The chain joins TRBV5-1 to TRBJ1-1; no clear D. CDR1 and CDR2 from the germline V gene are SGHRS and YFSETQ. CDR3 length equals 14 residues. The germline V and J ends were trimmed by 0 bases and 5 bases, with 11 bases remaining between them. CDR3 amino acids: CASSLAGSRTEAFF. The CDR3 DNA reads TGCGCCAGCAGCTTGGCCGGAAGCAGGACTGAAGCTTTCTTT.

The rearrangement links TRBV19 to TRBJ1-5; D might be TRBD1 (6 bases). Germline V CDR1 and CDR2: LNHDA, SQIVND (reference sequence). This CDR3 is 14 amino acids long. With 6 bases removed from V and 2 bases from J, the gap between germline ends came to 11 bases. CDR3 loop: CASSRDNGNQPQHF. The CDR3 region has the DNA TGTGCCAGTAGCCGGGACAATGGCAATCAGCCCCAGCATTTT.

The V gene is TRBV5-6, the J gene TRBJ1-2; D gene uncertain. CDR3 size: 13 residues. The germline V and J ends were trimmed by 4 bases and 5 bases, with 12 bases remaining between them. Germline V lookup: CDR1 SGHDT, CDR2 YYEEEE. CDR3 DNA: TGTGCCAGCAGCCCCGGCGAGAGGTATGGCTACACCTTC. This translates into CASSPGERYGYTF.

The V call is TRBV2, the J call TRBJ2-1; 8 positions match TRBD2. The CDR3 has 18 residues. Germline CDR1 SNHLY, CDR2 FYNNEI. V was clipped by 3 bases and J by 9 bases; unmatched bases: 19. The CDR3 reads CASSDPPASGPGIGEQFF. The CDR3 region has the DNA TGTGCCAGCAGTGATCCCCCCGCTAGCGGGCCTGGGATCGGTGAGCAGTTCTTC. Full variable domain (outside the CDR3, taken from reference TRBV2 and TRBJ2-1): EPEVTQTPSHQVTQMGQEVILRCVPISNHLYFYWYRQILGQKVEFLVSFYNNEISEKSEIFDDQFSVERPDGSNFTLKIRSTKLEDSAMYFCASSDPPASGPGIGEQFFGPGTRLTVL.

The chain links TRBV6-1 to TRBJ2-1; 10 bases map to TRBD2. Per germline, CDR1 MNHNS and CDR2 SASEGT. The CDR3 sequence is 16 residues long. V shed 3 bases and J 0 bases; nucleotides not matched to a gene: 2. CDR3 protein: CASSEGTSDSYNEQFF. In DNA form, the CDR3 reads TGTGCCAGCAGTGAGGGGACTAGCGACTCCTACAATGAGCAGTTCTTC.

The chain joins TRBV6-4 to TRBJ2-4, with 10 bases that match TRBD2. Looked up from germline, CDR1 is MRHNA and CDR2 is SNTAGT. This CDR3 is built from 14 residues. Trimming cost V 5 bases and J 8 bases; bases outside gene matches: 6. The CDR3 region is CASSTGLAIDIQYF. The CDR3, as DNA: TGTGCCAGCAGTACGGGACTAGCGATAGACATTCAGTACTTC.

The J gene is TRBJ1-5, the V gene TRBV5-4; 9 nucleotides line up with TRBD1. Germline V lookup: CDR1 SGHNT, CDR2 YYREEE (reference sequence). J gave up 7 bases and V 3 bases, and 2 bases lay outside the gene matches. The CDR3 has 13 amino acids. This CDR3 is CASSWDRAQPQHF. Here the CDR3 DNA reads TGTGCCAGCAGCTGGGACAGGGCGCAGCCCCAGCATTTT.

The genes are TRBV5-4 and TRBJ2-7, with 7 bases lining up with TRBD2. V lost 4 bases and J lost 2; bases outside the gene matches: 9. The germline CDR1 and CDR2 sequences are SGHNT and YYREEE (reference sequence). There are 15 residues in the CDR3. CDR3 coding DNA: TGTGCCAGCAGCCAGGGACTACGAAGCCCCTACGAGCAGTACTTC. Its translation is CASSQGLRSPYEQYF. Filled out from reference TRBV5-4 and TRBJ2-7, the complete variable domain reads ETGVTQSPTHLIKTRGQQVTLRCSSQSGHNTVSWYQQALGQGPQFIFQYYREEENGRGNFPPRFSGLQFPNYSSELNVNALELDDSALYLCASSQGLRSPYEQYFGPGTRLTVT.

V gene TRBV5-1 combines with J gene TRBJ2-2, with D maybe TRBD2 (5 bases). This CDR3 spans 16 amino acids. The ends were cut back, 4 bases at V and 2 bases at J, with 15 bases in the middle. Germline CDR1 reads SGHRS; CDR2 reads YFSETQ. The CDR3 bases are TGCGCCAGCAGCCGTGCCCCCTCGGGAAACACCGGGGAGCTGTTTTTT. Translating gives CASSRAPSGNTGELFF. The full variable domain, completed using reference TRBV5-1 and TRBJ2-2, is KAGVTQTPRYLIKTRGQQVTLSCSPISGHRSVSWYQQTPGQGLQFLFEYFSETQRNKGNFPGRFSGRQFSNSRSEMNVSTLELGDSALYLCASSRAPSGNTGELFFGEGSRLTVL.

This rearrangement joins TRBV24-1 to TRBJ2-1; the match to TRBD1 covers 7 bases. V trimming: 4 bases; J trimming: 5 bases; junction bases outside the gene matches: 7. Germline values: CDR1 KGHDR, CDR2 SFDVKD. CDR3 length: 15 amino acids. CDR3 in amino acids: CATSDGRGSDNEQFF. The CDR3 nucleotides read TGTGCCACCAGTGACGGCAGGGGGTCTGACAATGAGCAGTTCTTC.

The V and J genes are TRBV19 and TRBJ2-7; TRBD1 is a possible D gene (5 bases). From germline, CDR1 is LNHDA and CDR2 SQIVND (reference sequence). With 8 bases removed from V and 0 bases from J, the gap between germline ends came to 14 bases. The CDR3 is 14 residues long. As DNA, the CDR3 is TGTGCCAGTTCCAGGGAACGAAGCTCCTACGAGCAGTACTTC. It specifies CASSRERSSYEQYF.

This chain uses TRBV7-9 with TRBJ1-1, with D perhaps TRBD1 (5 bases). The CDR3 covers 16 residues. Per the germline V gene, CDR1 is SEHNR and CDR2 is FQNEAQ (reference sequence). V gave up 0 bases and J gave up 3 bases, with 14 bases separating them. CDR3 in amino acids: CASSLALFDSDTEAFF. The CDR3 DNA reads TGTGCCAGCAGCTTAGCGTTGTTTGACAGTGACACTGAAGCTTTCTTT.

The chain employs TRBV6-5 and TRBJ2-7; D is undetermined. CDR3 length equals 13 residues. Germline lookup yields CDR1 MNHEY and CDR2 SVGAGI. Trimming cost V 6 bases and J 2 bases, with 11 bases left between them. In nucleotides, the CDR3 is TGTGCCAGCAGGGTCCCAGGAACCTACGAGCAGTACTTC. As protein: CASRVPGTYEQYF.

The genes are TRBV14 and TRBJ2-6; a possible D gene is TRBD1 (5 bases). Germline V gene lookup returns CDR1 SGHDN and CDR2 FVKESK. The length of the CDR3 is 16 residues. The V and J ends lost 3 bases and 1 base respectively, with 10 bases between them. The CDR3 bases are TGTGCCAGCAGCCACCAGGGTGTTTCTGGGGCCAACGTCCTGACTTTC. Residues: CASSHQGVSGANVLTF.

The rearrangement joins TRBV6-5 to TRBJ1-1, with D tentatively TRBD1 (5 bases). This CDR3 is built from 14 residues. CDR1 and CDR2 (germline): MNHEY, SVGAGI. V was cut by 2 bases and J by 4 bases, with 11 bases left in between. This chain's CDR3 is CASSYGGGSTEAFF. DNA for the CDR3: TGTGCCAGCAGTTACGGGGGGGGAAGCACTGAAGCTTTCTTT.

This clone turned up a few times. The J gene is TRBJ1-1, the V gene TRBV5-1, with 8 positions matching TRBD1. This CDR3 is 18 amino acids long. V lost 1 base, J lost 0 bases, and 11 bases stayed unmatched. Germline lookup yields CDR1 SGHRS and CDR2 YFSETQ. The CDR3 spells CASSLRGQGIGMNTEAFF. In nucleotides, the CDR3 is TGCGCCAGCAGCTTGCGCGGACAGGGAATAGGGATGAACACTGAAGCTTTCTTT.

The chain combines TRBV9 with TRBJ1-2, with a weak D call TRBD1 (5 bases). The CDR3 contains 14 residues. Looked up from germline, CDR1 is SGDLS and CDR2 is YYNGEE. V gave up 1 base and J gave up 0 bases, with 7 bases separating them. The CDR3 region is CASSVTTANYGYTF. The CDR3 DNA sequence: TGTGCCAGCAGCGTAACGACAGCTAACTATGGCTACACCTTC.

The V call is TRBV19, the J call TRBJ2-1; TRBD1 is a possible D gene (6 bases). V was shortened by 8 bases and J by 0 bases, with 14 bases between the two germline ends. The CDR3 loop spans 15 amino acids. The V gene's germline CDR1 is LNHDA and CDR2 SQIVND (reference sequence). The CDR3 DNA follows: TGTGCCAGTCTTTCCGACAGGAACTCCTACAATGAGCAGTTCTTC. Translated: CASLSDRNSYNEQFF.

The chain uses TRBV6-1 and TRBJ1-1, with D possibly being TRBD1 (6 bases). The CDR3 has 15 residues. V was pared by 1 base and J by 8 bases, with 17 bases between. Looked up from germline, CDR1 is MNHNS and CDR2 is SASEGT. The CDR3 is CASSEEGGEGGEAFF. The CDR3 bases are TGTGCCAGCAGTGAAGAAGGGGGGGAAGGGGGAGAAGCTTTCTTT.

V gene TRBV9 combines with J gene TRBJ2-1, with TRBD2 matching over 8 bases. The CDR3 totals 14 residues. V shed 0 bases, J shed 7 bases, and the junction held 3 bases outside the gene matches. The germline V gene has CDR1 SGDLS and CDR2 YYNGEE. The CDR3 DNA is TGTGCCAGCAGCGTAGTTCCTAGCGGGAATGAGCAGTTCTTC. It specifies CASSVVPSGNEQFF.

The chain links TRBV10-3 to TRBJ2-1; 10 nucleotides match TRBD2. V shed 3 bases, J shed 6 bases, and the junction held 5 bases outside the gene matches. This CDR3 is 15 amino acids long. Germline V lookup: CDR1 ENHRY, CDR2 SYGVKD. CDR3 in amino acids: CAISEEREGRNEQFF. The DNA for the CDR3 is TGTGCCATCAGTGAAGAGCGGGAGGGCCGCAATGAGCAGTTCTTC.

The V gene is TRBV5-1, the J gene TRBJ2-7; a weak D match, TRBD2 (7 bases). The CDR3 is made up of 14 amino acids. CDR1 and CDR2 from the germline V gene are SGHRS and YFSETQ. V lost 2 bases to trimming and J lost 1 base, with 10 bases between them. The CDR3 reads CASSLRGASYEQYF. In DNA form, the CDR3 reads TGCGCCAGCAGCTTACGGGGGGCTTCCTACGAGCAGTACTTC.

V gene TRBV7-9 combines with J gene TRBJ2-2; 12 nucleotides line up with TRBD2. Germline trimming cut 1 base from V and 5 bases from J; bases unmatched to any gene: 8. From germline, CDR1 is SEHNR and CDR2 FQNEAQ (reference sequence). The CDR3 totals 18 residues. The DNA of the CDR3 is TGTGCCAGCAGCTTAGGACTAGCGGGAGCCAGACGTACCGGGGAGCTGTTTTTT. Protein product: CASSLGLAGARRTGELFF.